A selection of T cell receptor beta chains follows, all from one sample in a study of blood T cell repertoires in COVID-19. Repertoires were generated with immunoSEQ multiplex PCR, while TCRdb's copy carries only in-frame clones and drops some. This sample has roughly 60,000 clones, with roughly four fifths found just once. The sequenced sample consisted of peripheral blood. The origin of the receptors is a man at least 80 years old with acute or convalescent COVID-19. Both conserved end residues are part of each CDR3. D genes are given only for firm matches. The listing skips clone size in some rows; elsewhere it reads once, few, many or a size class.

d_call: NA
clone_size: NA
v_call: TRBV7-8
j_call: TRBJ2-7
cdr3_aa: CASSRTVFYEQYF
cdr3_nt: TGTGCCAGCAGCCGGACTGTGTTCTACGAGCAGTACTTC

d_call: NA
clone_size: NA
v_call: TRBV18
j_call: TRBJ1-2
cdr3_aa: CASSPEGSGYYGYTF
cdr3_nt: TGTGCCAGCTCACCAGAAGGGAGTGGGTACTATGGCTACACCTTC

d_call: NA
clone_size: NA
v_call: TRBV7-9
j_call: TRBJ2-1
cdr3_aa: CASSLAPGLNNEQFF
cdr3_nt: TGTGCCAGCAGCTTAGCCCCAGGACTGAACAATGAGCAGTTCTTC

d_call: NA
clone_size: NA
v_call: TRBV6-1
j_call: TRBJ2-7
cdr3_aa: CASSDRHSYEQYF
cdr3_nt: TGTGCCAGCAGTGACAGACACTCCTACGAGCAGTACTTC

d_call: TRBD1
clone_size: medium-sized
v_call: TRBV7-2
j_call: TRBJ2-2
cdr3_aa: CASSLNRGPTGELFF
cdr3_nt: TGTGCCAGCAGCTTGAACAGGGGACCCACCGGGGAGCTGTTTTTT

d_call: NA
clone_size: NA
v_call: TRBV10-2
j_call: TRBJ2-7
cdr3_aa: CASRFGSLDEQYF
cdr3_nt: TGCGCCAGCAGGTTCGGGTCCCTTGACGAGCAGTACTTC

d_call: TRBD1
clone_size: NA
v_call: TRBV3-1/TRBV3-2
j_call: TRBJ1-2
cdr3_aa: CASSQLQGAWGYGYTF
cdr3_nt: TGTGCCAGCAGCCAGTTACAGGGGGCTTGGGGCTATGGCTACACCTTC

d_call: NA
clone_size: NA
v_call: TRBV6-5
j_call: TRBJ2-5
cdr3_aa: CASSYQAVQGAQYF
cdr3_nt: TGTGCCAGCAGTTACCAGGCCGTCCAAGGCGCCCAGTACTTC

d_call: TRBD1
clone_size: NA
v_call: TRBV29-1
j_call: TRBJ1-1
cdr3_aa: CSVENRGYTEAFF
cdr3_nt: TGCAGCGTTGAGAACAGGGGTTACACTGAAGCTTTCTTT

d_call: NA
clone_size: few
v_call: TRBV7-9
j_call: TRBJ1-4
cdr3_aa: CASTYGGAYEKLFF
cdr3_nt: TGTGCCAGCACCTACGGGGGGGCTTATGAAAAACTGTTTTTT